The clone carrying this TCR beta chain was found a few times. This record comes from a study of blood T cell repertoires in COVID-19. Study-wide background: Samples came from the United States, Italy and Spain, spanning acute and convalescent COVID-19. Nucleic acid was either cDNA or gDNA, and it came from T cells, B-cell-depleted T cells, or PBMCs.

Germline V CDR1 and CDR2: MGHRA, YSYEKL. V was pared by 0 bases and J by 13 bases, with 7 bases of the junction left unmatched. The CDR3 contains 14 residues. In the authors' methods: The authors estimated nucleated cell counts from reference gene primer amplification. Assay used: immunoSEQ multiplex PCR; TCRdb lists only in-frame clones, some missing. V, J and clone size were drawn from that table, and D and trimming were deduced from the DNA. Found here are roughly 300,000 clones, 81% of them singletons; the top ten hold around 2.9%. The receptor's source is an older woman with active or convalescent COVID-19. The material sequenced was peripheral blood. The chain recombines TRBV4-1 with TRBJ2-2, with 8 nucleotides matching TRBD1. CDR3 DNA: TGCGCCAGCAGCCAAGACGACAGGGGTGCGGGGCTGTTTTTT. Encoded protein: CASSQDDRGAGLFF.